This T cell receptor beta chain was profiled in a study of graft-versus-host responses after intestinal transplantation. V was trimmed by 4 bases and J by 0 bases, leaving 17 bases between them. Germline V gene sequence: CDR1 SGHTA, CDR2 FQGTGA. The CDR3 consists of 17 residues. The repertoire was sequenced with immunoSEQ multiplex PCR; TCRdb's copy has only in-frame clones and lacks some. The table records tens of thousands of clones, about 93% of them present only once. The origin of this receptor is a human patient who received an intestinal transplant, so some T cells may come from the graft donor. The sample was PBMCs, taken around 790 days after a first intestinal transplant, on the day of a second. The genes are TRBV7-3 and TRBJ2-3, with D uncertain. Here the CDR3 reads CASSSSPRISSTDTQYF. The CDR3 DNA follows: TGTGCCAGCAGCTCCTCCCCCAGGATCTCTAGCACAGATACGCAGTATTTT.